This T cell receptor (beta chain) was observed in a study of T-cell memory formation after mild COVID-19. Study-wide background: TCR clusters were largely donor specific. General study results and limits: CD4/CD8 balance held among clones contracting day 15 to 85, and later expanders leaned CD4+.

TCRdb reprocessed the 5' RACE reads with MiXCR, giving one entry per CDR3 protein. The data hold roughly 86,000 distinct CDR3 sequences, with less than 15% observed a single time. Comments on this clonotype: The antigen is unknown.

Trimming took 6 bases from V and 6 from J, leaving 21 bases between them. This CDR3 is 16 amino acids long. V and J are TRBV12-3 or TRBV12-4 and TRBJ2-1; D is possibly TRBD1 or TRBD2 (5 bases each). The source of this sequence is a man between 18 and 29 years old who had mild COVID-19 (a few samples of this study predate the infection). Cell type and time point are not known. The sample taken for sequencing was PBMCs or a T cell subset sorted from them (not recorded which). The CDR3 nucleotides read TGTGCCAGCAGCGGCGCGGTGGGGGTAGGGATCAATGAGCAGTTCTTC. Protein sequence: CASSGAVGVGINEQFF.